The 10 T cell receptor beta chains in this list originate from one sample, sequenced in a study of Graves' ophthalmopathy and Graves' hyperthyroidism. RNA served as the template for amplifying TCR beta CDR3 regions. Second-round multiplex PCR followed a first-round RT-PCR using HTBI primers. TCRdb called the multiplex PCR reads again in MiXCR, with one record for every CDR3 protein. In the table there are 500,000 to 800,000 distinct CDR3 sequences, about 41% of which are singletons. Sequences were obtained from peripheral blood. These receptors were obtained from an adult man with Graves' ophthalmopathy.

This clonotype came up many times. The CDR3 DNA sequence: TGTGCCAGCAGTGACAGGAGGAACACCATATATTTT. This codes for CASSDRRNTIYF. This chain links TRBV6-4 with TRBJ1-3; no clear D. Trimming took 2 bases from V and 7 from J, leaving 6 bases between them. The germline V gene encodes CDR1 MRHNA and CDR2 SNTAGT. The CDR3 is 12 residues long.

The CDR3 bases are TGTGCCATCAGCCCCGGGACAGGGGGACTGTTTTTT. It is translated as CAISPGTGGLFF. This sequence joins TRBV10-3 and TRBJ1-4, with 11 bases matching TRBD1. The CDR3 has 12 residues. The ends lost 6 bases at V and 13 bases at J; junction bases unmatched: 4. CDR1 and CDR2 (germline): ENHRY, SYGVKD.

With regard to this clonotype: One end of the junction is discordant with germline, which a read error may explain. The chain joins TRBV10-3 to TRBJ1-3; the match to TRBD1 covers 9 bases. Germline V gene sequence: CDR1 ENHRY, CDR2 SYGVKD. This CDR3 spans 13 amino acids. CDR3 region: CAITAGTGNTIYF. In DNA, the CDR3 is TGTGCAATCACCGCCGGGACAGGGAACACCATATATTTT.

This clonotype showed up many times. The chain employs TRBV2 and TRBJ1-1; possible D gene TRBD1, 5 bases. The CDR3 is 17 amino acids. Germline CDR1 reads SNHLY; CDR2 reads FYNNEI. The ends were cut back, 6 bases at V and 0 bases at J, with 20 bases in the middle. The CDR3 here is CASSAGMGTVMNTEAFF. As DNA, the CDR3 is TGTGCCAGCAGCGCCGGGATGGGGACGGTCATGAACACTGAAGCTTTCTTT. The variable domain in full, completed from reference TRBV2 and TRBJ1-1, reads EPEVTQTPSHQVTQMGQEVILRCVPISNHLYFYWYRQILGQKVEFLVSFYNNEISEKSEIFDDQFSVERPDGSNFTLKIRSTKLEDSAMYFCASSAGMGTVMNTEAFFGQGTRLTVV.

A note on this clonotype: An end of the junction differs from the germline gene, which may be a read error. V usage is TRBV20-1 and J usage is TRBJ2-6, with D possibly being TRBD1 or TRBD2 (5 bases each). The CDR3 totals 12 residues. CDR1 and CDR2 (germline): DFQATT, SNEGSKA (reference sequence). The CDR3 DNA is TGCAGTGCTAGCGGGACCGGACGGAATGAAGCTTTC. This sequence encodes CSASGTGRNEAF.

J is TRBJ2-1 and V is TRBV7-7; 9 bases are a match to TRBD2. The V gene's germline CDR1 is SSHAT and CDR2 FNYEAQ (reference sequence). Losses at the gene ends were 1 base for V and 3 bases for J; bases not matched to a gene: 1. The CDR3 is 15 residues long. The CDR3 nucleotides read TGTGCCAGCAGCTTAGGGACTAGCGACTACAATGAGCAGTTCTTC. This translates into CASSLGTSDYNEQFF. Complete variable domain (other parts from reference TRBV7-7 and TRBJ2-1): GAGVSQSPRYKVTKRGQDVTLRCDPISSHATLYWYQQALGQGPEFLTYFNYEAQPDKSGLPSDRFSAERPEGSISTLTIQRTEQRDSAMYRCASSLGTSDYNEQFFGPGTRLTVL.

This clonotype came up once. One base away lies a much larger clone, so this may be a sequencing read error. This CDR3 is missing its conserved last phenylalanine or tryptophan, likely due to a read error. CDR3 sequence: CASRVAAQETQYV. The CDR3 coding sequence is TGTGCCAGCAGAGTGGCAGCTCAAGAGACCCAGTACGTC. The J gene is TRBJ2-5, the V gene TRBV10-3; D remains unclear. This CDR3 is built from 13 residues. Germline V gene data show CDR1 as ENHRY and CDR2 as SYGVKD. V was trimmed by 10 bases and J by 2 bases, leaving 14 bases between them.

This clonotype was observed many times. This chain connects TRBV12-3 or TRBV12-4 to TRBJ1-1; D gene ambiguous. The length of the CDR3 is 12 residues. V gave up 6 bases and J gave up 5 bases, with 10 bases separating them. CDR3 coding DNA: TGTGCCAGCAGGCCCGAGATGACTGAAGCTTTCTTT. As protein: CASRPEMTEAFF.

The chain recombines TRBV7-9 with TRBJ1-1; no firm D call. There are 15 residues in the CDR3. Trimming took off 3 bases at V and 3 bases at J, with 14 bases between the two ends. Germline CDR1 reads SEHNR; CDR2 reads FQNEAQ (reference sequence). This CDR3 is CASSLGGDLDTEAFF. The CDR3 coding sequence is TGTGCCAGCAGCTTGGGCGGGGATCTGGACACTGAAGCTTTCTTT.

This rearrangement joins TRBV27 to TRBJ1-5; D gene unclear. Germline V gene sequence: CDR1 MNHEY, CDR2 SMNVEV (reference sequence). Trimming cost V 3 bases and J 4 bases, with 7 bases left between them. This CDR3 has 13 amino acids. The CDR3 sequence is CASSFYGNQPQHF. The CDR3 bases are TGTGCCAGCAGTTTTTACGGAAATCAGCCCCAGCATTTT.